The text below deals with one T cell receptor (beta chain). Its antigen remains unidentified. Base qualities are not at hand, and no much larger clone is one base apart. In the prospective study, participants were roughly 18 to 100 years old, resided in approximately 22 geographic areas of the United States, and were enrolled through a virtual design. Cohort assignment in the prospective study relied on participant-reported clinical history from a screening survey and a study questionnaire. In the prospective study, mobile phlebotomists collected whole blood, serum and a nasopharyngeal or oropharyngeal swab from each participant. Participants in the prospective study had the option to provide additional blood draws and questionnaires over a 2-month period. Before DNA extraction, blood samples from the prospective study were shipped at room temperature or frozen. The data stem from a study of blood T cell repertoires in COVID-19 (dated by TCRdb to 2018 to 2021). About the investigation overall: Collaborator samples came from the United States, Italy and Spain and covered acute and convalescent phases of COVID-19. Where HLA class I and class II types were available, the types were taken from metadata supplied by the sample provider, not from assay-based typing. Subjects who had been exposed to COVID-19, were actively infected with it, or had recovered from it provided the deeply sampled blood TCRbeta repertoires that made up the dataset. A freely available public database, intended as a resource for researchers studying the immune response to SARS-CoV-2, is where the repertoires were released. The samples were drawn from the first 160 participants of the ongoing ImmuneRACE study and from some 1,300 subjects provided by 6 global collaborators. A de-identified subject ID, COVID-19 status, age in years and sex were almost always included in the sample metadata. The material from the prospective study consisted of cDNA or gDNA derived from T cells, B-cell-depleted T cells, or PBMCs. The full study reports these points: The quantity of clinical and demographic metadata differed by source and by participant and was supplied without curation.

The V and J ends are trimmed by 7 bases and 9 bases, leaving 19 bases between them. Spanning cysteine to phenylalanine, the CDR3 consists of 14 amino acids. The entry retains the CDR3 DNA only, 42 bases that are in frame from base 1. The germline V gene gives CDR1 as MDHEN and CDR2 as SYDVKM. TCRbeta CDR3 regions were amplified from genomic DNA using the immunoSEQ Assay, a bias-controlled multiplex PCR. The original methods were these. Within the assay, amplification of reference gene primers was used to estimate how many nucleated cells each sample contained. To quantify the absolute abundance of each unique TCRbeta CDR3 rearrangement, sequence reads were collapsed and filtered. Productive Simpson clonality was computed per sample as the square root of Simpson's diversity index over productive rearrangements. In TCRdb, the immuneACCESS table is reduced to in-frame sequences with V and J assigned. These tables do not hold every clone; where another copy was compared, an unresolved V gene accounts for under half, and the others remain unexplained. Clonal size and the V and J genes are those of that table, whereas D and trimming came from the DNA. Here the sample has about 200,000 clones; 80% to 90% occur a single time. The ten largest account for about 3.8% of the sample.

This receptor was obtained from a woman aged 40-49 years with acute COVID-19. The chain was built from TRBV28 and TRBJ2-1; TRBD2 could be the D gene, as 6 bases match. Sequenced sample: PBMCs or T cells enriched from blood (not recorded which). The CDR3 amino acid sequence is: CASTPRGSAVEQFF. The DNA sequence is given as TGTGCCAGCACCCCCCGGGGGAGCGCGGTTGAGCAGTTCTTC.